These 13 T cell receptor beta chains were all obtained from the same sample, sequenced in a study of blood T cell repertoires in COVID-19 (dated by TCRdb to the early 2020s). To prepare the library, the immunoSEQ multiplex PCR assay was applied. Sourced from immuneACCESS, this table was stored by TCRdb with only in-frame sequences that have V and J called. A share of the clones is absent; for the studies checked, an unresolved V gene accounts for under half, and the remainder has no known explanation. A total of roughly 250,000 clones appear in this sample, just over 90% of them only once. The biggest ten clones account for about 2.3% of the sample. Sequencing input: PBMCs or T cells enriched from blood (not recorded which). The receptors derive from a woman aged 35 to 49 with acute COVID-19.

DNA of the CDR3: TGTGCCATCAGTGAGTCGACGGGGGGACCTACACCCCTCCACTTT. It specifies CAISESTGGPTPLHF. The rearrangement joins TRBV10-3 to TRBJ1-6, with D perhaps matching TRBD1 (5 bases). The CDR3 runs 15 residues. V lost 0 bases to trimming and J lost 11 bases, with 14 bases between them. In germline, CDR1 is ENHRY, CDR2 SYGVKD.

This chain connects TRBV4-2 to TRBJ2-7; maybe TRBD2 (5 bases). Germline V CDR1 and CDR2: LGHNA, YNFKEQ. The V end lost 0 bases, the J end lost 1 base, and 19 bases lay between the germline ends. The CDR3 consists of 18 residues. The CDR3 sequence is CASSQEVARLGISYEQYF. In DNA, the CDR3 is TGTGCCAGCAGCCAAGAGGTAGCGAGGCTTGGGATTTCCTACGAGCAGTACTTC.

The J gene is TRBJ1-6, the V gene TRBV27; 8 bases are shared with TRBD1. Germline assignment: CDR1 MNHEY and CDR2 SMNVEV (reference sequence). CDR3 size: 13 residues. Trimming at V came to 6 bases and at J to 8 bases, leaving 3 bases not matched to a gene. The CDR3 DNA is TGTGCCAGCAGGACAGGGGCGGATTCACCCCTCCACTTT. Translating it yields CASRTGADSPLHF.

The rearrangement links TRBV7-9 to TRBJ2-1; TRBD2 matches 12 bases. CDR3 length: 17 amino acids. In germline, CDR1 is SEHNR, CDR2 FQNEAQ (reference sequence). V was clipped by 6 bases and J by 1 base; unmatched bases: 7. The chain's CDR3 is CASRSGTSGLSYNEQFF. CDR3 in DNA: TGTGCCAGCAGATCTGGGACTAGCGGGCTGTCCTACAATGAGCAGTTCTTC.

The rearrangement links TRBV5-4 to TRBJ1-1, with D perhaps matching TRBD1 (5 bases). Trimming stripped 7 bases from V and 5 bases from J, with 15 bases between. The CDR3 covers 13 residues. The germline V gene encodes CDR1 SGHNT and CDR2 YYREEE (reference sequence). CDR3 sequence: CASRGAGGTEAFF. The DNA of the CDR3 is TGTGCCAGCCGTGGGGCCGGGGGAACTGAAGCTTTCTTT.

CDR3 coding DNA: TGTGCCAGTGGCAAGAGGACAGTTGAAAAACTGTTTTTT. Translation gives CASGKRTVEKLFF. V and J are TRBV19 and TRBJ1-4; maybe TRBD1 (6 bases). This CDR3 has 13 residues. Trimming took off 8 bases at V and 7 bases at J, with 14 bases between the two ends. Germline V gene data show CDR1 as LNHDA and CDR2 as SQIVND (reference sequence).

The chain is built from TRBV2 and TRBJ1-2; the match to TRBD1 covers 9 bases. The germline V gene has CDR1 SNHLY and CDR2 FYNNEI. V was pared by 6 bases and J by 4 bases, with 9 bases of the junction left unmatched. CDR3 length: 15 residues. The CDR3: CASRVETGGAYGYTF. Here the CDR3 DNA reads TGTGCCAGCAGAGTTGAAACAGGGGGCGCCTATGGCTACACCTTC.

The rearrangement links TRBV18 to TRBJ2-7, with TRBD1 as a possible D gene (6 bases). The germline V gene has CDR1 KGHSH and CDR2 LQKENI. Between the trimmed V and J ends, which lost 3 bases and 5 bases, there was a span of 14 bases. This CDR3 has 14 residues. This chain's CDR3 is CASSPLQGTHEQYF. The CDR3 DNA is TGTGCCAGCTCACCGCTTCAGGGGACCCACGAGCAGTACTTC.

The J gene is TRBJ1-5, the V gene TRBV4-2; TRBD1 aligns across 9 bases. V lost 1 base, J lost 5 bases, and 0 bases stayed unmatched. Germline CDR1 and CDR2: LGHNA and YNFKEQ. The CDR3 totals 14 residues. CDR3 region: CASSQGTGDQPQHF. CDR3 DNA: TGTGCCAGCAGCCAAGGGACAGGGGATCAGCCCCAGCATTTT.

This chain connects TRBV24-1 to TRBJ2-2, with TRBD1 matching over 9 bases. V dropped 2 bases and J dropped 6; count of bases not matched to a gene: 3. Germline V lookup: CDR1 KGHDR, CDR2 SFDVKD. CDR3 length: 15 residues. The CDR3 coding sequence is TGTGCCACCAGTGATTGGGACAGGGAGGCCGGGGAGCTGTTTTTT. Amino acids: CATSDWDREAGELFF.

This chain uses TRBV19 with TRBJ2-6; the D gene is possibly TRBD1 (6 bases). In germline, CDR1 is LNHDA, CDR2 SQIVND (reference sequence). V was pared by 2 bases and J by 4 bases, with 9 bases between. This CDR3 contains 15 residues. For the CDR3, the DNA is TGTGCCAGTAGTATATCAGGGGCGGGGGCCAACGTCCTGACTTTC. Protein sequence: CASSISGAGANVLTF.

The CDR3 DNA reads TGTGCCAGCAGCCAAGTAGCGGGACAGGGGGATCCCTACGAGCAGTACTTC. This encodes CASSQVAGQGDPYEQYF. The V and J genes are TRBV14 and TRBJ2-7, with TRBD1 matching over 11 bases. V lost 1 base, J lost 2 bases, and 7 bases stayed unmatched. CDR1 and CDR2 from the germline V gene are SGHDN and FVKESK. The CDR3 has 17 residues.

The chain carries TRBV19 and TRBJ1-1; D call uncertain. V was trimmed by 0 bases and J by 0 bases, leaving 11 bases between them. Germline CDR1 LNHDA, CDR2 SQIVND (reference sequence). The CDR3 extends over 16 amino acids. Here the CDR3 DNA reads TGTGCCAGTAGTATAGATTCTGGCGGAATGAACACTGAAGCTTTCTTT. It yields the protein CASSIDSGGMNTEAFF.